The 9 T cell receptor beta chains in this list originate from one sample, sequenced in a study of shared clonotypes between healthy human individuals. The assay was immunoSEQ multiplex PCR, and TCRdb's table has in-frame clones only and misses some. The repertoire holds millions of clones, less than 95% seen once, with 1% to 1.3% in the top ten. CD45RO-negative CD8 cells positively selected for CCR7 made up the naive population, which excluded terminally differentiated effector memory CD45RA+ cells. Sample: naive CD8+ T cells sorted from blood. Receptor source: a man aged 18-30 years in good health.

This chain uses TRBV7-9 with TRBJ2-2, with 7 bases that match TRBD1. Germline values: CDR1 SEHNR, CDR2 FQNEAQ (reference sequence). After removal of 5 bases from V and 0 bases from J, the junction contained 3 bases not matched to a gene. This CDR3 has 15 amino acids. This CDR3 reads CASSPGQTNTGELFF. The CDR3 nucleotides are TGTGCCAGCAGCCCGGGACAGACGAACACCGGGGAGCTGTTTTTT.

CDR3 bases: TGTGCCAGCAGTGAAGCTGCGACCCCGAACACCTACGAGCAGTACTTC. Its protein product is CASSEAATPNTYEQYF. J is TRBJ2-7 and V is TRBV2; unclear D gene. Germline-derived CDR1 and CDR2 are SNHLY and FYNNEI. V was clipped by 0 bases and J by 2 bases, with 14 bases between them. The CDR3 covers 16 residues.

The rearrangement joins TRBV4-2 to TRBJ2-5; no clear D. The V end lost 0 bases, the J end lost 5 bases, and 7 bases lay between the germline ends. The CDR3 length is 13 residues. Germline V lookup: CDR1 LGHNA, CDR2 YNFKEQ. CDR3 DNA: TGTGCCAGCAGCCAAGAGAGTGTGGAGACCCAGTACTTC. Protein sequence: CASSQESVETQYF.

The chain couples TRBV27 to TRBJ2-7; D uncertain. The CDR3 has 15 residues. Per germline, CDR1 MNHEY and CDR2 SMNVEV (reference sequence). V lost 2 bases and J 7 bases, leaving 18 bases between the germline ends. CDR3 amino acids: CASSLVPGTDREQYF. Here the CDR3 DNA reads TGTGCCAGCAGTTTAGTTCCGGGTACGGATAGGGAGCAGTACTTC.

This rearrangement joins TRBV15 to TRBJ2-5; D tentatively fits TRBD1 or TRBD2 (5 bases each). V was cut by 8 bases and J by 1 base, with 11 bases left in between. CDR1 is LNHNV, CDR2 YYDKDF, per germline (reference sequence). The CDR3 runs to 13 residues. CDR3 in DNA: TGTGCCACCGAAGACGGGACCCAAGAGACCCAGTACTTC. The encoded protein is CATEDGTQETQYF.

The chain couples TRBV4-1 to TRBJ2-2; D possibly corresponds to TRBD1 (5 bases). Germline V lookup: CDR1 MGHRA, CDR2 YSYEKL. V shed 4 bases and J shed 1 base, with 13 bases lying between them. The CDR3 loop spans 16 amino acids. The DNA for the CDR3 is TGCGCCAGCAGCCCGAGAAGGACATTGAACACCGGGGAGCTGTTTTTT. Its protein is CASSPRRTLNTGELFF.

V and J are TRBV7-9 and TRBJ2-1; 12 bases are a match to TRBD2. CDR1 and CDR2 from the germline V gene are SEHNR and FQNEAQ (reference sequence). There are 17 residues in the CDR3. Trimming cost V 6 bases and J 5 bases; bases outside gene matches: 11. In DNA form, the CDR3 reads TGTGCCAGCAGGCCGACTAGCGGGAGCGCAGCTGACAATGAGCAGTTCTTC. It is translated as CASRPTSGSAADNEQFF.

The V call is TRBV21-1, the J call TRBJ2-1; TRBD1 was called by the table and not checked on the DNA. TRBV21-1 is a pseudogene. This CDR3 has 16 amino acids. CDR3 bases: TGTGCCAGCAGCCCACCAAGGGGATTCACTTACAATGAGCAGTTCTTC. Protein sequence: CASSPPRGFTYNEQFF.

As regards this clone: Other DNA sequences of this sample code for an identical CDR3. V gene TRBV19 combines with J gene TRBJ2-1, with TRBD2 identical over 9 bases. V was clipped by 1 base and J by 2 bases; unmatched bases: 0. The CDR3 extends over 15 amino acids. The germline V gene encodes CDR1 LNHDA and CDR2 SQIVND (reference sequence). CDR3 in amino acids: CASSIGLAAYNEQFF. DNA of the CDR3: TGTGCCAGTAGTATAGGACTAGCGGCCTACAATGAGCAGTTCTTC.